The source of this TCR beta chain is a study of cytomegalovirus exposure and HLA in healthy donors. Study details: Out of a few hundred genotyped donors, 81% belonged to the Caucasian-associated ancestry cluster.

General study results and limits: In a later analysis, a genetic analysis reported fewer productive-TCR N-insertions in an Asian-associated ancestry cluster than the cohort average. A link between a missense DCLRE1C variant and TCR beta V- and J-gene trimming emerged from a later analysis. On later analysis, the bulk of CMV-associated TCR beta chains appeared to be HLA-restricted.

The PCR ran on 60 Vbeta and 13 Jbeta primers. TCRdb's table, derived via immunoSEQ multiplex PCR, lists solely in-frame clones and lacks some. This sample's clone table lists under 200,000 clones. A remark on this clone: No antigen is known for it.

Germline V gives CDR1 SGHRS, CDR2 YFSETQ. The CDR3 has 17 amino acids. V lost 3 bases, J lost 1 base, and 7 bases stayed unmatched. The rearrangement uses TRBV5-1 and TRBJ1-4, with 9 bases lining up with TRBD1. The receptor's source is a man aged 25-45 years in good health and CMV-seronegative. The sequenced material came from PBMCs. CDR3 residues: CASSSGTGFVTNEKLFF. The CDR3 nucleotides are TGCGCCAGCAGCTCCGGGACAGGGTTTGTAACTAATGAAAAACTGTTTTTT.